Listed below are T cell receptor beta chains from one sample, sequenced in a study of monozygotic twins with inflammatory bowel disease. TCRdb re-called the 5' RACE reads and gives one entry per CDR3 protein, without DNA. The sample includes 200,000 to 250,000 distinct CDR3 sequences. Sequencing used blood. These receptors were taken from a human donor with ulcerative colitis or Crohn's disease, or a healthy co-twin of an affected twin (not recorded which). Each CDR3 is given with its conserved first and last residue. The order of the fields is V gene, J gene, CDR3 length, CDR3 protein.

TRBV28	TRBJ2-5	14	CASSFDGQGETQYF
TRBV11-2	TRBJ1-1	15	CASSLVEDGNTEAFF
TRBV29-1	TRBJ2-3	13	CSGTGSHTDTQYF
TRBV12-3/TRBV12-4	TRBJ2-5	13	CASSFPPPETQYF
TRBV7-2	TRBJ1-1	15	CASSLVVGAQAEAFF
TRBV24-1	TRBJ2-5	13	CATSEGTEETQYF
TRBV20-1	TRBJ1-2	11	CSAIGGPGYTF
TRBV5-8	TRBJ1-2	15	CASSSNGPLTGGYTF
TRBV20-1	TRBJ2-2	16	CSARDPGPFSTGELFF
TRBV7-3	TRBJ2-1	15	CASSSRGGSSNEQFF
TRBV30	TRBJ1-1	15	CAWSVIGTANTEAFF
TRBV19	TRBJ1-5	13	CASSRTGPEPQHF
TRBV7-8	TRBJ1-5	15	CASSPGAPAYQPQHF
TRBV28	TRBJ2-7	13	CASSLGNSYEQYF
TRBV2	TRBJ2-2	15	CASRGQGRSTGELFF
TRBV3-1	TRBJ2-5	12	CASSQLQETQYF
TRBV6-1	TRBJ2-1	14	CASKEEFPYNEQFF
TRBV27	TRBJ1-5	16	CASSPKPQGTTQPQHF
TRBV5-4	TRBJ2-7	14	CASSHPRLKGEQYF
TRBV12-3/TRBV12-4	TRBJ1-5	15	CASSLGGTANQPQHF
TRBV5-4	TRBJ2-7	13	CASSFAGIGEQYF
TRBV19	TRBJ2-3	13	CASSFRTSDTQYF
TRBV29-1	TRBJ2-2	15	CSVPRPGLPTGELFF
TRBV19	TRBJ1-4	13	CASSILRGEELFF
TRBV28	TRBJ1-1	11	CGTAMNTEAFF
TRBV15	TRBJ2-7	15	CATSRTPGQGDEQYF
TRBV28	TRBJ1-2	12	CASNPRNYGYTF
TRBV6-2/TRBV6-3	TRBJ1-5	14	CASGWTGGIQPQHF
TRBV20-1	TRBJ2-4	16	CSAPRTMGAAKNIQYF
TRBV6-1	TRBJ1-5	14	CASSDWGFIQPQHF
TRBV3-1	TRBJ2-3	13	CASRGASTDTQYF
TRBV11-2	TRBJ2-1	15	CASSLDRERWSEQFF
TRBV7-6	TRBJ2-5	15	CASTYTPQGGETQYF
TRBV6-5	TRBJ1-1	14	CASSYRDPPSEAFF
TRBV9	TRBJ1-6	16	CASSPRDGERLSPLHF
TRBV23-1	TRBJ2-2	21	CASSLNRDRQWYSVNTGELFF
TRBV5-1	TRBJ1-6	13	CASSSEGNSPLHF